This TCR beta chain was sequenced for a study of blood T cells in healthy people across ages. Findings and caveats of the study: Naive CD4+ cell counts and diversity both ran higher in long-lived than in aged donors.

Roughly 10 milliliters was the volume of peripheral blood drawn from each donor. Total RNA amounts of at least 5 micrograms were extracted per sample. With 5 bases removed from V and 7 bases from J, the gap between germline ends came to 15 bases. Germline values: CDR1 MDHEN, CDR2 SYDVKM. The CDR3 has 14 amino acids. Remarks on this clonotype: Its cognate antigen is unknown.

A J-beta primer mix and a sample-barcoded 5' primer were used in a second PCR of about 7 to 12 cycles. One entry per CDR3 protein results from TCRdb running MiXCR on the 5' RACE reads. The table has roughly 2 million distinct CDR3 sequences, 49% seen once. The source material was blood. The chain combines TRBV28 with TRBJ1-5; D is uncertain. The receptor comes from a woman between 40 and 55 years old in good health. The CDR3: CASSVEGFGQPQHF. The CDR3 DNA sequence: TGTGCCAGCAGTGTAGAGGGATTTGGACAGCCCCAGCATTTT.